The 14 T cell receptor beta chains below all came from one sample that was sequenced in a study of cytomegalovirus exposure and HLA in healthy donors. Libraries were prepared by immunoSEQ multiplex PCR; TCRdb keeps only in-frame clonotypes and omits some of them. The table includes almost 75,000 clones, just under 85% detected once. Specimen: PBMCs. The receptors were sampled from a man between 25 and 39 years old in good health and CMV-seronegative.

V is TRBV6-4 and J is TRBJ2-1; 9 bases map to TRBD2. Germline loops: CDR1 MRHNA, CDR2 SNTAGT. There are 19 residues in the CDR3. The V gene end was trimmed by 10 bases and the J gene end by 0 bases; junction bases not matched to a gene: 19. The CDR3 DNA follows: TGTGCCACCCAGAAGGTGGCTAGCGGGAATCCCAGCTCCTACAATGAGCAGTTCTTC. This codes for CATQKVASGNPSSYNEQFF.

The chain is built from TRBV30 and TRBJ1-1; D uncertain. Looked up from germline, CDR1 is GTSNPN and CDR2 is SVGIG (reference sequence). This CDR3 region has 13 residues. V lost 5 bases and J 0 bases, leaving 10 bases between the germline ends. The CDR3 here is CAWDRGLNTEAFF. The DNA for the CDR3 is TGTGCCTGGGACCGCGGCCTGAACACTGAAGCTTTCTTT. The whole variable domain, filled in from reference TRBV30 and TRBJ1-1, reads SQTIHQWPATLVQPVGSPLSLECTVEGTSNPNLYWYRQAAGRGLQLLFYSVGIGQISSEVPQNLSASRPQDRQFILSSKKLLLSDSGFYLCAWDRGLNTEAFFGQGTRLTVV.

This rearrangement joins TRBV14 to TRBJ2-5; 10 bases map to TRBD2. The CDR3 is made up of 15 amino acids. The ends lost 2 bases at V and 7 bases at J; junction bases unmatched: 7. Germline loops: CDR1 SGHDN, CDR2 FVKESK. The CDR3 reads CASSQLAGVRGTQYF. DNA for the CDR3: TGTGCCAGCAGCCAACTAGCGGGAGTCCGGGGGACCCAGTACTTC.

The V gene is TRBV29-1, the J gene TRBJ2-5, with a weak D call TRBD1 (6 bases). The germline V gene encodes CDR1 SQVTM and CDR2 ANQGSEA. Trimming took off 4 bases at V and 5 bases at J, with 11 bases between the two ends. The CDR3 covers 12 residues. The CDR3 here is CSVATGSETQYF. The CDR3 DNA follows: TGCAGCGTTGCGACAGGCTCCGAGACCCAGTACTTC.

The V and J genes are TRBV28 and TRBJ2-1; TRBD2 matches 12 bases. V dropped 5 bases and J dropped 9; count of bases not matched to a gene: 8. There are 15 residues in the CDR3. Germline CDR1 is MDHEN and CDR2 is SYDVKM. CDR3 protein: CASSLPSGGAVEQFF. The CDR3 DNA is TGTGCCAGCAGTCTCCCTAGCGGGGGGGCCGTTGAGCAGTTCTTC.

This chain joins TRBV27 and TRBJ2-7, with a weak D call TRBD1 (5 bases). The V end was cut by 6 bases, the J end by 0 bases, with 9 bases between. The CDR3 has 13 residues. Germline-derived CDR1 and CDR2 are MNHEY and SMNVEV (reference sequence). The CDR3 DNA sequence: TGTGCCAGCAGGCAGGGATACTCCTACGAGCAGTACTTC. Its translation is CASRQGYSYEQYF.

CDR3 coding DNA: TGCGCCAGCAGCTTAGACGGGGGGGCCACTGAAGCTTTCTTT. It translates to CASSLDGGATEAFF. V usage is TRBV5-1 and J usage is TRBJ1-1; a possible D gene is TRBD1 (6 bases). Trimming took off 2 bases at V and 4 bases at J, with 12 bases between the two ends. Germline CDR1 reads SGHRS; CDR2 reads YFSETQ. The CDR3 spans 14 residues.

This chain connects TRBV19 to TRBJ2-7; D is perhaps TRBD1 (7 bases). CDR1 LNHDA and CDR2 SQIVND come from the germline V gene (reference sequence). There are 14 residues in the CDR3. Trimming cost V 3 bases and J 3 bases, with 12 bases left between them. CDR3 sequence: CASSMVQGGYEQYF. The CDR3 DNA reads as TGTGCCAGTAGTATGGTCCAGGGGGGCTACGAGCAGTACTTC.

This clone was detected a few times. The chain combines TRBV19 with TRBJ1-5; 9 bases match TRBD1. CDR1 is LNHDA, CDR2 SQIVND, per germline (reference sequence). The CDR3 loop spans 17 amino acids. V shed 7 bases and J 6 bases; nucleotides not matched to a gene: 16. The CDR3 spells CASNEFRGTGNIQPQHF. The CDR3 DNA is TGTGCCAGTAACGAGTTTCGGGGGACAGGGAATATTCAGCCCCAGCATTTT. Filled out from reference TRBV19 and TRBJ1-5, the complete variable domain reads DGGITQSPKYLFRKEGQNVTLSCEQNLNHDAMYWYRQDPGQGLRLIYYSQIVNDFQKGDIAEGYSVSREKKESFPLTVTSAQKNPTAFYLCASNEFRGTGNIQPQHFGDGTRLSIL.

The gene calls are TRBV19 and TRBJ1-3; a possible D gene is TRBD1 (6 bases). Per the germline V gene, CDR1 is LNHDA and CDR2 is SQIVND (reference sequence). The CDR3 has 13 residues. With 9 bases removed from V and 2 bases from J, the gap between germline ends came to 11 bases. The CDR3 nucleotides are TGTGCCAGCCTAGGGGGTCCTGGAAACACCATATATTTT. Translated, it gives CASLGGPGNTIYF.

This chain connects TRBV29-1 to TRBJ2-5, with D possibly matching TRBD2 (5 bases). In germline, CDR1 is SQVTM, CDR2 ANQGSEA. This CDR3 has 15 amino acids. The V and J ends lost 8 bases and 5 bases respectively, with 24 bases between them. This CDR3 is CSSQVGLTGIETQYF. Written as DNA, the CDR3 is TGCAGCTCGCAAGTCGGACTCACGGGAATTGAGACCCAGTACTTC.

This clone has only one observation. This chain links TRBV29-1 with TRBJ2-3; D perhaps matches TRBD2 (6 bases). The CDR3 length is 13 residues. Per the germline V gene, CDR1 is SQVTM and CDR2 is ANQGSEA. The V end lost 3 bases, the J end lost 1 base, and 8 bases lay between the germline ends. The CDR3 here is CSVDPGGTDTQYF. DNA for the CDR3: TGCAGCGTTGACCCGGGGGGCACAGATACGCAGTATTTT.

This chain connects TRBV5-6 to TRBJ1-1; the D is unclear. Trimming stripped 2 bases from V and 7 bases from J, with 9 bases between. CDR1 SGHDT and CDR2 YYEEEE come from the germline V gene. This CDR3 spans 12 amino acids. The CDR3 here is CASSFSSDEAFF. For the CDR3, the DNA is TGTGCCAGCAGCTTCTCGAGTGATGAAGCTTTCTTT. The full variable domain, its missing parts supplied by reference TRBV5-6 and TRBJ1-1, is DAGVTQSPTHLIKTRGQQVTLRCSPKSGHDTVSWYQQALGQGPQFIFQYYEEEERQRGNFPDRFSGHQFPNYSSELNVNALLLGDSALYLCASSFSSDEAFFGQGTRLTVV.

The chain couples TRBV11-3 to TRBJ1-2, with TRBD1 matching 7 bases. J gave up 7 bases and V 4 bases, and 9 bases lay outside the gene matches. CDR1 is SGHNT, CDR2 YENEEA, per germline. The length of the CDR3 is 14 residues. The CDR3, as DNA: TGTGCCAGCAGCTCAAGAGGGGGCCGGAGTGGCTACACCTTC. Protein: CASSSRGGRSGYTF.